The 10 T cell receptor beta chains below all came from one sample that was sequenced in a study of T cells after yellow fever vaccination. TCRdb used MiXCR to reprocess the 5' RACE reads, holding one entry per CDR3 protein. In the table there are 240,000 or so distinct CDR3 sequences, 6.9% of which are singletons. This specimen was CD4+ T cells sorted from PBMCs, taken 15 days after the yellow fever booster vaccination. The receptors were sampled from a man aged 25-40 years who received the YFV17D yellow fever vaccine.

The J gene is TRBJ2-3, the V gene TRBV5-5, with D unclear. V lost 5 bases and J 2 bases, leaving 12 bases between the germline ends. This CDR3 has 14 residues. From germline, CDR1 is SGHKS and CDR2 YYEKEE (reference sequence). Here the CDR3 reads CASSQGTNTDTQYF. CDR3 nucleotides: TGTGCCAGCAGTCAAGGAACTAACACAGATACGCAGTATTTT.

This clonotype was seen ten or more times. The CDR3 protein is CASSQASGGNTGELFF. For the CDR3, the DNA is TGTGCCAGCAGCCAAGCGAGCGGGGGAAACACCGGGGAGCTGTTTTTT. The V call is TRBV4-2, the J call TRBJ2-2, with 8 bases that match TRBD2. CDR1 and CDR2 from the germline V gene are LGHNA and YNFKEQ. The CDR3 has 16 residues. The junction had 3 bases not matched to a gene; V was cut back by 1 base and J by 2 bases.

This clonotype was counted at least ten times. DNA of the CDR3: TGTGCCAGCAGTCTCGGACCTACGGGGACCCAGTACTTC. Protein sequence: CASSLGPTGTQYF. V usage is TRBV6-5 and J usage is TRBJ2-5; the D is unclear. The CDR3 is 13 amino acids. Germline assignment: CDR1 MNHEY and CDR2 SVGAGI. Trimming took off 5 bases at V and 7 bases at J, with 14 bases between the two ends.

In DNA form, the CDR3 reads TGCAGTGCTAGGCCCGGGACTGGGGGATACAATGAGCAGTTCTTC. This translates into CSARPGTGGYNEQFF. The chain uses TRBV20-1 and TRBJ2-1; D is perhaps TRBD2 (6 bases). CDR1 is DFQATT and CDR2 is SNEGSKA in the germline V gene (reference sequence). Trimming left V 3 bases short and J 4 bases short, with 16 bases between. The CDR3 has 15 residues.

The V gene is TRBV18, the J gene TRBJ2-7, with TRBD1 as a possible D gene (6 bases). V shed 3 bases and J shed 13 bases, with 16 bases lying between them. The CDR3 spans 12 residues. From germline, CDR1 is KGHSH and CDR2 LQKENI. In DNA, the CDR3 is TGTGCCAGCTCACCTGGGGACACCTCCGGTTACTTC. Residues: CASSPGDTSGYF.

The rearrangement uses TRBV20-1 and TRBJ2-5; D gene unclear. Germline CDR1 DFQATT, CDR2 SNEGSKA (reference sequence). This CDR3 has 13 residues. V was shortened by 5 bases and J by 5 bases, with 15 bases between the two germline ends. The CDR3 loop is CSAVFHTRETQYF. In DNA, the CDR3 is TGCAGTGCTGTGTTTCATACAAGGGAGACCCAGTACTTC.

V usage is TRBV20-1 and J usage is TRBJ2-1, with TRBD2 identical over 14 bases. The ends lost 7 bases at V and 9 bases at J; junction bases unmatched: 11. Germline CDR1 DFQATT, CDR2 SNEGSKA (reference sequence). There are 15 residues in the CDR3. Here the CDR3 reads CSVPPGTSGRSEQFF. In nucleotides, the CDR3 is TGCAGTGTCCCTCCCGGGACTAGCGGGAGAAGTGAGCAGTTCTTC.

This clonotype has ten or more counts. The chain employs TRBV6-1 and TRBJ2-2; 8 bases map to TRBD2. The CDR3 is 16 residues long. Germline V CDR1 and CDR2: MNHNS, SASEGT. The V segment lost 7 bases and the J segment 5 bases; nucleotides outside the gene matches: 12. This chain's CDR3 is CASMNPGLVGTGELFF. In DNA, the CDR3 is TGTGCCAGCATGAATCCGGGACTAGTAGGAACCGGGGAGCTGTTTTTT.

The chain carries TRBV4-3 and TRBJ1-1; D may be TRBD1 (6 bases). This CDR3 is built from 14 residues. Germline V lookup: CDR1 LGHNA, CDR2 YSLEER. V was cut by 0 bases and J by 8 bases, with 13 bases left in between. The CDR3 DNA reads TGCGCCAGCAGCCAAGATGGGTGGGGGCCAGAAGCTTTCTTT. This codes for CASSQDGWGPEAFF.

This clonotype was counted at least ten times. This rearrangement joins TRBV18 to TRBJ2-5; the match to TRBD1 covers 7 bases. The CDR3 is made up of 13 amino acids. Per the germline V gene, CDR1 is KGHSH and CDR2 is LQKENI. The V gene end was trimmed by 2 bases and the J gene end by 5 bases; junction bases not matched to a gene: 2. The CDR3 bases are TGTGCCAGCTCACCAAGACAGGGTGAGACCCAGTACTTC. Protein: CASSPRQGETQYF.